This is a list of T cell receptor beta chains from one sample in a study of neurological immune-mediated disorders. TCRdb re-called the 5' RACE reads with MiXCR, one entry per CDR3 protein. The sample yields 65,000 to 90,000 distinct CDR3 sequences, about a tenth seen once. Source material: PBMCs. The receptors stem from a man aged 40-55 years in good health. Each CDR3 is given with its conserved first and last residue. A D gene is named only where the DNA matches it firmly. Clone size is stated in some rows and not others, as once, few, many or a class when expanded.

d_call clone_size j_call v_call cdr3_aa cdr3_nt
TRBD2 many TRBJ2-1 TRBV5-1 CASSLASGVMGEQFF TGCGCCAGCAGCTTGGCTAGCGGGGTGATGGGTGAGCAGTTCTTC
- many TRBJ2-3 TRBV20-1 CSAIERVTDTQYF TGCAGTGCTATCGAGCGGGTCACAGATACGCAGTATTTT
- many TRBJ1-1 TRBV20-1 CSAPRVRNTEAFF TGCAGTGCTCCGAGAGTCCGTAACACTGAAGCTTTCTTT
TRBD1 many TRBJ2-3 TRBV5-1 CASSIFPGQGTTSTDTQYF TGCGCCAGCAGCATATTTCCGGGACAGGGTACCACTAGCACAGATACGCAGTATTTT
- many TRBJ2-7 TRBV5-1 CASKGMRDF TGCGCCAGTAAAGGAATGAGGGACTTC
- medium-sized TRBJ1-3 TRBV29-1 CSVEDLTFAPGNTIYF TGCAGCGTTGAAGATCTTACCTTTGCTCCGGGAAACACCATATATTTT
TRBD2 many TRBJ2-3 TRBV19 CASSIQGLGTDTQYF TGTGCCAGTAGTATCCAAGGACTAGGAACAGATACGCAGTATTTT
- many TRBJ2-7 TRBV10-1 CASSDQEGYEQYF TGCGCCAGCAGTGACCAGGAGGGCTACGAGCAGTACTTC
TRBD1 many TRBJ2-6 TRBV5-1 CASSPGQGTGANVLTF TGCGCCAGCAGCCCGGGACAGGGGACTGGGGCCAACGTCCTGACTTTC
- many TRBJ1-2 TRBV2 CASSSGESYTF TGTGCCAGCAGCTCAGGGGAAAGCTACACCTTC
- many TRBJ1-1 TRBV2 CASSPKSSDNTAFF TGTGCCAGCAGCCCTAAATCCTCGGATAACACGGCTTTCTTT
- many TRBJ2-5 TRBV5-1 CASSPTTGETQYF TGCGCCAGCAGCCCCACTACGGGGGAGACCCAGTACTTC
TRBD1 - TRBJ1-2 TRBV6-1 CASSGGQGAYGYTF TGTGCCAGCAGCGGTGGACAGGGCGCCTATGGCTACACCTTC
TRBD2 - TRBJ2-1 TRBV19 CASSFGTSSYNEQFF TGTGCCAGTAGTTTCGGGACTAGCTCCTACAATGAGCAGTTCTTC
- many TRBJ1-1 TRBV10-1 CASSDTVNTEAFF TGCGCCAGCAGTGATACAGTGAACACTGAAGCTTTCTTT
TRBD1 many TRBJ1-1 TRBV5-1 CASSLRGQGLTEAFF TGCGCCAGCAGCTTAAGGGGACAGGGACTTACTGAAGCTTTCTTT
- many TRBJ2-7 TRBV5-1 CASSLGQASYERYF TGCGCCAGCAGCTTGGGTCAGGCCAGCTACGAGCGGTACTTC
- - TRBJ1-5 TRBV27 CASSPKSGKNQPQHF TGTGCCAGCAGTCCAAAGTCGGGCAAGAATCAGCCCCAGCATTTT
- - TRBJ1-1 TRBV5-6 CASISPDLYTEAFF TGTGCCAGCATCTCCCCGGACCTTTACACTGAAGCTTTCTTT
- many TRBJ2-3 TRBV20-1 CSNNRVQYF TGCAGTAACAACAGGGTCCAGTATTTT
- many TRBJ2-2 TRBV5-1 CASSLPGPSNTGELFF TGCGCCAGCAGCTTGCCCGGCCCCTCTAACACCGGGGAGCTGTTTTTT
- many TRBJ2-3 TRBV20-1 CSASLELDTQYF TGCAGTGCCAGCCTCGAGTTAGATACGCAGTATTTT
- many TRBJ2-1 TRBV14 CASSQVGGDEQFF TGTGCCAGCAGCCAAGTTGGTGGAGATGAGCAGTTCTTC